This passage covers 22 T cell receptor beta chains from one sample sequenced in a study of tumor-infiltrating lymphocytes in primary liver carcinoma. Starting material of roughly 550 ng total RNA yielded TCR beta cDNA via a constant-region primer. Libraries for TCR beta were built through three nested multiplex PCR rounds, which together made up a slightly modified ARM-PCR procedure. The study ran its first two PCR rounds for 9 to 10 cycles each, using TRBV1-TRBV30 forward primers and a C-beta reverse primer. One entry per CDR3 protein, called by TCRdb with MiXCR from the multiplex PCR reads. The repertoire holds 95,000 to 100,000 distinct CDR3 sequences, with approximately 70% as singletons. Co-extraction of both nucleic acids (RNA and DNA) used roughly 18-32 mg of unsorted bulk tissue. The sequencing sample was made of liver tumor tissue from sampling region 2. As for subset: tumor region T2, inferior pole. The receptors originated from a woman aged 55-70 years with primary liver carcinoma and hepatitis B virus infection.

The J gene is TRBJ2-1, the V gene TRBV11-1, with D possibly TRBD2 on 5 matching bases. This CDR3 spans 13 amino acids. Per the germline V gene, CDR1 is SGHAT and CDR2 is FQDESV (reference sequence). V was cut by 3 bases and J by 12 bases, with 15 bases left in between. CDR3 sequence reads: CASSLGSGVTQFF. The CDR3 DNA reads TGTGCCAGCAGCTTGGGGTCCGGGGTGACGCAGTTCTTC.

A few counts support this clonotype. Compared with germline, one end of the junction differs, possibly owing to a read error. The rearrangement joins TRBV28 to TRBJ1-2; 8 bases map to TRBD1. Germline CDR1 MDHEN, CDR2 SYDVKM. There are 15 residues in the CDR3. The CDR3 protein is CTSSASGQGDYGYTF. The DNA for the CDR3 is TGTACCAGCAGTGCTTCCGGACAGGGAGATTATGGCTACACCTTC.

Of note for this clonotype: At one boundary the junction diverges from the germline segment, which might be a read error. V is TRBV12-3 or TRBV12-4 and J is TRBJ2-2, with a possible D match to TRBD1 (6 bases). The CDR3 consists of 14 residues. The DNA of the CDR3 is TGTGCCAGCCGCAACAGGGACAACATCGGGGAGCTGTTTTTT. Protein sequence: CASRNRDNIGELFF.

This clonotype has just a few counts. Just one base apart from a much larger clone, this may be a read error. The chain is built from TRBV6-5 and TRBJ1-1, with a weak D call TRBD1 (5 bases). Germline V gene data show CDR1 as MNHEY and CDR2 as SVGAGI. This CDR3 comprises 16 residues. V lost 6 bases and J 1 base, leaving 18 bases between the germline ends. The DNA for the CDR3 is TGTGCCAGCAGGCCTCGACGGGGGAAAGGGAACACTGAAGCTTTCTTT. It is translated as CASRPRRGKGNTEAFF.

For this clonotype: The junction departs from the called germline gene at one end, perhaps through a read error. The gene calls are TRBV11-2 and TRBJ2-1, with TRBD1 identical over 7 bases. From germline, CDR1 is SGHAT and CDR2 FQNNGV. The CDR3 length is 20 residues. CDR3 DNA: TGTGCCTGCAGCTTCAACCGGGACAGAGGGACCCAGGTCTCCTACAATGAGCAATTCTTC. This gives the protein CACSFNRDRGTQVSYNEQFF.

Of note for this clonotype: This CDR3 fails to terminate in the conserved phenylalanine or tryptophan, so it likely reflects a read error. The V call is TRBV12-3 or TRBV12-4, the J call TRBJ2-1; 9 bases agree with TRBD2. The CDR3 is 12 amino acids. CDR3 bases: TGTGCCAGCAGCTTAGCGGGAGTAGAGCAGTTCTTA. This translates into CASSLAGVEQFL.

About this clonotype itself: One end of the junction varies from germline; a read error may be responsible. DNA of the CDR3: TGTGCTAGCAGCTTAGACCCTGGCCATAAGTCCGAGCAGTACTTC. Its translation is CASSLDPGHKSEQYF. V and J are TRBV11-2 and TRBJ2-7, with D uncertain. Germline CDR1 is SGHAT and CDR2 is FQNNGV. The CDR3 covers 15 residues. Based on the CDR3 plus reference TRBV11-2 and TRBJ2-7, the full variable domain is EAGVAQSPRYKIIEKRQSVAFWCNPISGHATLYWYQQILGQGPKLLIQFQNNGVVDDSQLPKDRFSAERLKGVDSTLKIQPAKLEDSAVYLCASSLDPGHKSEQYFGPGTRLTVT.

For this clonotype: One end of the junction is discordant with germline, which a read error may explain. The chain joins TRBV9 to TRBJ1-4; unclear D gene. CDR3 length: 14 amino acids. Germline-derived CDR1 and CDR2 are SGDLS and YYNGEE. The CDR3 sequence: CASSLRPDDEKLFF. The CDR3 nucleotides read TGTGCCAGCAGCCTCAGGCCAGATGATGAAAAACTGTTCTTT.

As to this clonotype: At one end the junction does not follow the germline gene, possibly because of a read error. The genes are TRBV5-1 and TRBJ2-3; 9 bases agree with TRBD2. CDR1 is SGHRS, CDR2 YFSETQ, per germline. The CDR3 spans 14 residues. The CDR3 spells CACSHSGRSDTQYF. The CDR3 coding sequence is TGTGCCTGCAGTCACAGCGGGAGGTCCGATACGCAGTATTTT.

With regard to this clonotype: Without the conserved terminal phenylalanine or tryptophan, this CDR3 likely stems from a read error. The chain combines TRBV6-5 with TRBJ1-1; 7 bases align to TRBD1. V shed 7 bases, J shed 3 bases, and the junction held 8 bases outside the gene matches. The length of the CDR3 is 14 residues. Germline CDR1 is MNHEY and CDR2 is SVGAGI. CDR3 DNA sequence: TGTGCCAGCATGACGACAGGGTGGGACACTGAAGCTTTCTGT. It specifies CASMTTGWDTEAFC.

Details on this clonotype: Germline is not matched at one junction end, which may reflect a read error. For the CDR3, the DNA is TGTGCCAGCAGATCTGAAGGGGCGGGTGGGTCCAACATCCTGACTTTC. This gives the protein CASRSEGAGGSNILTF. The chain links TRBV11-3 to TRBJ2-6; D possibly matches TRBD1 or TRBD2 (5 bases each). Germline CDR1 reads SGHNT; CDR2 reads YENEEA. CDR3 length: 16 amino acids.

With respect to this clonotype: It may be a read error: a sequence one base away is much more abundant. The chain uses TRBV28 and TRBJ2-5; 8 bases align to TRBD1. The CDR3 is 15 residues long. The germline CDR1 and CDR2 sequences are MDHEN and SYDVKM. The V and J ends lost 3 bases and 3 bases, in that order; junction bases with no gene match: 6. CDR3 nucleotide sequence: TGTGCCAGCAGTTTTGCAGGGACAGGAGAAGAGACCCAGTACTTC. Translating it yields CASSFAGTGEETQYF.

About this clonotype itself: An end of the junction does not agree with germline; a read error may underlie this. The rearrangement links TRBV29-1 to TRBJ1-1, with D possibly matching TRBD1 (5 bases). Germline CDR1 reads SQVTM; CDR2 reads ANQGSEA. This CDR3 has 18 residues. The CDR3 region has the DNA TGCAGCGTTGAAGATCTTCTGGGATATACCCACAGGAACACTGAAGCTTCCTTT. This sequence encodes CSVEDLLGYTHRNTEASF.

The chain uses TRBV30 and TRBJ2-1; D gene unclear. The CDR3 is made up of 13 amino acids. The V end lost 1 base, the J end lost 9 bases, and 13 bases lay between the germline ends. Germline V CDR1 and CDR2: GTSNPN, SVGIG (reference sequence). The CDR3 bases are TGTGCCTGGAGTGGCGGAACCAACATTGAGCAGTTCTTC. This encodes CAWSGGTNIEQFF.

This clonotype was picked up many times. J is TRBJ2-5 and V is TRBV5-4; TRBD2 matches 11 bases. This CDR3 contains 16 residues. With V trimmed by 2 bases and J by 1 base, 4 bases remained unmatched. Germline V gives CDR1 SGHNT, CDR2 YYREEE (reference sequence). This chain's CDR3 is CASSFAGTSGQETQYF. CDR3 in DNA: TGTGCCAGCAGCTTCGCCGGGACTAGCGGCCAAGAGACCCAGTACTTC.

On this clonotype: An end of the junction does not agree with germline; a read error may underlie this. The rearrangement links TRBV11-2 to TRBJ2-7; a possible D gene is TRBD2 (6 bases). The CDR3 spans 14 residues. Germline CDR1 SGHAT, CDR2 FQNNGV. CDR3 sequence (DNA): TGTGCCGGCAGCTTAGAGTTGGGAGGAGGAGGGCAGTACTTC. Its protein product is CAGSLELGGGGQYF.

This clonotype was seen a few times. V is TRBV18 and J is TRBJ2-1; D unresolved. Germline CDR1 is KGHSH and CDR2 is LQKENI. There are 17 residues in the CDR3. V dropped 0 bases and J dropped 5 bases, with 17 bases sitting between them. The CDR3 nucleotides are TGTGCCAGCTCACCACCGGTCGGTGAGAATAGTAACAATGAGCAGTTCTTC. Amino acid sequence: CASSPPVGENSNNEQFF. The variable domain in full, completed from reference TRBV18 and TRBJ2-1, reads NAGVMQNPRHLVRRRGQEARLRCSPMKGHSHVYWYRQLPEEGLKFMVYLQKENIIDESGMPKERFSAEFPKEGPSILRIQQVVRGDSAAYFCASSPPVGENSNNEQFFGPGTRLTVL.

To note about this clonotype: One end of the junction varies from germline; a read error may be responsible. The chain has TRBV5-4 and TRBJ2-6, with D hard to call. CDR3 length: 13 amino acids. Germline V gene data show CDR1 as SGHNT and CDR2 as YYREEE (reference sequence). CDR3 in DNA: TGTGCCAGCAGCCAACCTGGGGTCAACGTCTTGACTTTC. Its protein product is CASSQPGVNVLTF.

To note about this clonotype: One end of the junction is discordant with germline, which a read error may explain. V usage is TRBV11-2 and J usage is TRBJ2-3; D call uncertain. The germline gives CDR1 SGHAT, CDR2 FQNNGV. The CDR3 covers 15 residues. The CDR3 loop reads CASSLTASSTDTQYF. CDR3 bases: TGTGCTAGCAGTCTGACGGCGTCTAGCACAGATACGCAGTATTTT.

The genes are TRBV6-5 and TRBJ1-2; TRBD1 agrees at 10 bases. CDR3 size: 15 residues. The V segment lost 4 bases and the J segment 11 bases; nucleotides outside the gene matches: 13. Germline loops: CDR1 MNHEY, CDR2 SVGAGI. The CDR3 DNA sequence: TGTGCCAGCAGTTGGACAGGGGGTCGGTCGGGTGGTTACACCTTC. Its protein is CASSWTGGRSGGYTF.

The chain has TRBV4-2 and TRBJ2-1; D is possibly TRBD2 (5 bases). In germline, CDR1 is LGHNA, CDR2 YNFKEQ. The CDR3 is 16 residues long. V lost 5 bases to trimming and J lost 7 bases, with 21 bases between them. The CDR3, as DNA: TGTGCCAGCAGCACGAGGGATAGCAGGAGTAAAAATGAGCAGTTCTTC. Translated: CASSTRDSRSKNEQFF.

At least ten counts were recorded for this clonotype. The chain employs TRBV5-6 and TRBJ2-3, with TRBD1 matching over 10 bases. The CDR3 length is 16 residues. V lost 4 bases to trimming and J lost 2 bases; unmatched junction nucleotides: 7. Germline V gene lookup returns CDR1 SGHDT and CDR2 YYEEEE. This CDR3 reads CASSRQGAAFTDTQYF. CDR3 coding DNA: TGTGCCAGCAGCAGACAGGGGGCGGCCTTCACAGATACGCAGTATTTT.